The 20 T cell receptor beta chains below all came from one sample that was sequenced in a study of T cell changes during pregnancy in multiple sclerosis. The method was immunoSEQ multiplex PCR; TCRdb's version includes in-frame clones alone and lacks a portion of them. The sample carries around 130,000 clones, approximately 94% recorded once. The starting material was peripheral blood, obtained before pregnancy. These receptors were collected from a female donor with multiple sclerosis, enrolled in a pregnancy study.

The J gene is TRBJ1-5, the V gene TRBV18; TRBD1 matches at 8 bases. J was trimmed by 5 bases and V by 3 bases; bases with no gene match: 9. This CDR3 region has 16 residues. Germline CDR1 and CDR2: KGHSH and LQKENI. For the CDR3, the DNA is TGTGCCAGCTCACCGACTAGGACAGGGACCCATCAGCCCCAGCATTTT. Residues: CASSPTRTGTHQPQHF.

This chain links TRBV5-1 with TRBJ2-5; the D gene is possibly TRBD1 (6 bases). The CDR3 length is 15 residues. Germline CDR1 is SGHRS and CDR2 is YFSETQ. V was cut by 3 bases and J by 4 bases, with 16 bases left in between. As DNA, the CDR3 is TGCGCCAGCAGCTACCTGGGTGGGGGCGGAGAGACCCAGTACTTC. Translated, it gives CASSYLGGGGETQYF.

This chain connects TRBV7-6 to TRBJ2-3, with 13 positions matching TRBD2. With V trimmed by 4 bases and J by 4 bases, 2 bases remained unmatched. This CDR3 is 15 amino acids long. CDR1 and CDR2 (germline): SGHVS, FNYEAQ. CDR3 region: CASSSGTSGADTQYF. The CDR3 nucleotides are TGTGCCAGCAGCTCCGGGACTAGCGGGGCAGATACGCAGTATTTT.

The chain recombines TRBV7-9 with TRBJ1-2; D perhaps matches TRBD1 (5 bases). Germline lookup yields CDR1 SEHNR and CDR2 FQNEAQ (reference sequence). There are 15 residues in the CDR3. The V gene lost 5 bases and the J gene lost 6 bases, with 19 bases spanning the gap. The CDR3 protein is CASSPPGLHADGYTF. CDR3 coding DNA: TGTGCCAGCAGCCCGCCGGGACTCCACGCGGATGGCTACACCTTC.

This rearrangement joins TRBV7-8 to TRBJ1-5; 9 bases match TRBD1. CDR1 is SGHVS and CDR2 is FQNEAQ in the germline V gene. The CDR3 has 14 amino acids. V was clipped by 5 bases and J by 7 bases; unmatched bases: 6. The CDR3 DNA reads TGTGCCAGCAGCATACAGGGGGCCGGGCAGCCCCAGCATTTT. Its protein is CASSIQGAGQPQHF.

The chain carries TRBV6-1 and TRBJ2-3, with D perhaps TRBD1 (6 bases). The CDR3 length is 14 residues. V gave up 2 bases and J gave up 5 bases, with 11 bases separating them. Per the germline V gene, CDR1 is MNHNS and CDR2 is SASEGT. CDR3: CASSEQGRKDTQYF. In DNA form, the CDR3 reads TGTGCCAGCAGTGAACAGGGGCGGAAAGATACGCAGTATTTT.

The rearrangement uses TRBV19 and TRBJ1-5, with D unresolved. V lost 4 bases to trimming and J lost 3 bases, with 7 bases between them. Germline V CDR1 and CDR2: LNHDA, SQIVND (reference sequence). CDR3 size: 13 residues. The CDR3 DNA reads as TGTGCCAGTAGTAACAGTTACAATCAGCCCCAGCATTTT. It encodes CASSNSYNQPQHF.

The V call is TRBV7-2, the J call TRBJ2-1; D is possibly TRBD1 (6 bases). Germline assignment: CDR1 SGHTA and CDR2 FQGNSA. The V and J ends lost 1 base and 7 bases respectively, with 14 bases between them. This CDR3 comprises 15 residues. DNA of the CDR3: TGTGCCAGCAGCTTAGGATCAGGGGCCAAGAATGAGCAGTTCTTC. Translation gives CASSLGSGAKNEQFF.

J is TRBJ2-3 and V is TRBV19, with D maybe TRBD2 (5 bases). The CDR3 extends over 14 amino acids. The V gene's germline CDR1 is LNHDA and CDR2 SQIVND (reference sequence). With 5 bases removed from V and 4 bases from J, the gap between germline ends came to 13 bases. The CDR3 DNA follows: TGTGCCAGTAGTGCACTAGAATCCCCAGATACGCAGTATTTT. Its protein is CASSALESPDTQYF.

This clone has only one observation. The chain combines TRBV5-4 with TRBJ1-1; weak D call: TRBD1 (6 bases). Germline V CDR1 and CDR2: SGHNT, YYREEE (reference sequence). Trimming took off 3 bases at V and 1 base at J, with 19 bases between the two ends. CDR3 length: 17 amino acids. In nucleotides, the CDR3 is TGTGCCAGCAGCTACCGACCGGGGGGCTTCGGGAACACTGAAGCTTTCTTT. Translated, it gives CASSYRPGGFGNTEAFF.

This chain joins TRBV19 and TRBJ2-2; TRBD2 aligns across 9 bases. The V segment lost 6 bases and the J segment 6 bases; nucleotides outside the gene matches: 5. Germline-derived CDR1 and CDR2 are LNHDA and SQIVND (reference sequence). This CDR3 is 14 amino acids long. DNA for the CDR3: TGTGCCAGTAGGGGGCCTAGCGGGGCCGGGGAGCTGTTTTTT. This gives the protein CASRGPSGAGELFF.

The genes are TRBV19 and TRBJ1-2; weak D call: TRBD1 (6 bases). Germline V gene data show CDR1 as LNHDA and CDR2 as SQIVND (reference sequence). This CDR3 is built from 14 residues. V was pared by 9 bases and J by 8 bases, with 22 bases between. In DNA, the CDR3 is TGTGCCAGCAGCCGACAGGCATCGTCCAACGGCTACACCTTC. Protein sequence: CASSRQASSNGYTF.

This chain connects TRBV7-2 to TRBJ2-5; D possibly corresponds to TRBD2 (5 bases). V lost 3 bases, J lost 1 base, and 6 bases lay in between. The CDR3 has 13 residues. Per the germline V gene, CDR1 is SGHTA and CDR2 is FQGNSA. In nucleotides, the CDR3 is TGTGCCAGCAGCTTTGCGGGCCAAGAGACCCAGTACTTC. Protein sequence: CASSFAGQETQYF.

The chain is built from TRBV7-3 and TRBJ1-2, with 9 bases fitting TRBD1. V lost 5 bases to trimming and J lost 4 bases; unmatched junction nucleotides: 14. The germline V gene encodes CDR1 SGHTA and CDR2 FQGTGA. This CDR3 region has 17 residues. This chain's CDR3 is CASSPIRRDRAAYGYTF. The CDR3 region has the DNA TGTGCCAGCAGCCCCATCCGCCGGGACAGGGCGGCCTATGGCTACACCTTC.

The V gene is TRBV30, the J gene TRBJ2-2; 9 nucleotides agree with TRBD1. V dropped 0 bases and J dropped 1; count of bases not matched to a gene: 6. Germline V gene data show CDR1 as GTSNPN and CDR2 as SVGIG (reference sequence). The CDR3 runs to 17 residues. CDR3 residues: CAWSVLGTGMNTGELFF. The DNA for the CDR3 is TGTGCCTGGAGTGTACTAGGGACAGGGATGAACACCGGGGAGCTGTTTTTT.

V and J are TRBV10-2 and TRBJ2-3, with D possibly TRBD1 on 6 matching bases. The V end lost 4 bases, the J end lost 2 bases, and 13 bases lay between the germline ends. The germline V gene has CDR1 WSHSY and CDR2 SAAADI. This CDR3 comprises 15 residues. For the CDR3, the DNA is TGCGCCAGCAGTGTTGGACAGAGTTCCACAGATACGCAGTATTTT. It specifies CASSVGQSSTDTQYF.

CDR3 sequence (DNA): TGCGCCAGCAGCTTGGAGGGGCAGGGGGCGATGGATGAGCAGTTCTTC. It translates to CASSLEGQGAMDEQFF. The V gene is TRBV5-1, the J gene TRBJ2-1; 8 bases are shared with TRBD1. J was trimmed by 8 bases and V by 0 bases; bases with no gene match: 10. CDR1 and CDR2 (germline): SGHRS, YFSETQ. The CDR3 sequence is 16 residues long.

On this clone: In the same sample, other DNA sequences code for this CDR3. The chain employs TRBV5-1 and TRBJ1-1, with 8 nucleotides matching TRBD1. Looked up from germline, CDR1 is SGHRS and CDR2 is YFSETQ. J was trimmed by 5 bases and V by 2 bases; bases with no gene match: 8. The CDR3 sequence is 15 residues long. CDR3 region: CASSFTGQGNTEAFF. Here the CDR3 DNA reads TGCGCCAGCAGCTTTACAGGACAGGGCAATACTGAAGCTTTCTTT.

The chain recombines TRBV5-1 with TRBJ1-2, with 9 bases lining up with TRBD1. The V gene end was trimmed by 4 bases and the J gene end by 13 bases; junction bases not matched to a gene: 14. The CDR3 length is 14 residues. The germline gives CDR1 SGHRS, CDR2 YFSETQ. Here the CDR3 DNA reads TGCGCCAGCAGCGCTTTCGGACAGGGGCTGGTCCTCACCTTC. Amino acid sequence: CASSAFGQGLVLTF.

The gene calls are TRBV6-4 and TRBJ2-7; D is perhaps TRBD2 (5 bases). Germline loops: CDR1 MRHNA, CDR2 SNTAGT. This CDR3 is 11 amino acids long. V lost 7 bases, J lost 6 bases, and 10 bases lay in between. CDR3 sequence: CASMRVAEQYF. CDR3 sequence (DNA): TGTGCCAGCATGAGGGTAGCCGAGCAGTACTTC.